This entry describes one T cell receptor (beta chain). These data come from a study of T cell changes during pregnancy in multiple sclerosis. CDR3 length equals 17 residues. Germline V gene sequence: CDR1 LNHDA, CDR2 SQIVND (reference sequence). The ends lost 0 bases at V and 7 bases at J; junction bases unmatched: 9. Data came from immunoSEQ multiplex PCR; TCRdb stores just in-frame clones and leaves some out. Found here are about 52,000 clones, approximately 92% of them singletons; the top ten hold more than 0.7%. Sequenced here: CD4+ T cells from peripheral blood mononuclear cells, sampled in the third trimester of pregnancy. The J gene is TRBJ2-1, the V gene TRBV19; 10 positions agree with TRBD1. The receptor comes from a female donor with multiple sclerosis, enrolled in a pregnancy study. CDR3 nucleotides: TGTGCCAGTAGTATAGATAGTTGGACAGGGGGGGGGAATGAGCAGTTCTTC. Its translation is CASSIDSWTGGGNEQFF.